The subject of this entry is one TCR beta chain. Its specificity is not known. This specimen comes from a study of CD8 T cells in Susac syndrome. Study-level findings and limits: A relatively small number of individuals underwent TCR sequencing and HLA analysis.

CD8+ and CD4+ T cells were negatively isolated; TEMRA cells were FACS-enriched. Germline CDR1 reads SGHTS; CDR2 reads YDEGEE. There are 13 residues in the CDR3. Trimming left V 4 bases short and J 10 bases short, with 17 bases between. It was with random hexamers that roughly 0.5 to 1 ug RNA was reverse transcribed. Amplification of TCR beta CDR3 was carried out by immunoSEQ multiplex PCR, which covered 54 Vbeta and 13 Jbeta segments. One entry per CDR3 protein, called by TCRdb with MiXCR from the immunoSEQ multiplex PCR reads. Among approximately 160,000 distinct CDR3 sequences listed, 93% were seen once.

Input material: CD4+ T cells from PBMCs. V is TRBV5-8 and J is TRBJ2-5; D possibly corresponds to TRBD1 (6 bases). This receptor was taken from a human donor in good health. This chain's CDR3 is CASSGSIRGGQYF. CDR3 bases: TGTGCCAGCAGCGGCTCCATCAGAGGGGGCCAGTACTTC.